Listed here are 18 T cell receptor beta chains from one sample, sequenced in a study of Ad26.COV2.S vaccination and SARS-CoV-2 variants. Method: immunoSEQ multiplex PCR; TCRdb's copy keeps in-frame clones and lacks some. The sample consists of about 680,000 clones, 89% of them appearing once. The treatment is: roughly 19 received Ad26.COV2.S at low or high dose, single or two shots; several received placebo; per-sample allocation not given. After the first vaccine or placebo injection, samples were drawn on day 63. The sequenced sample was peripheral blood, obtained in a trial of Ad26.COV2.S vaccine versus placebo. These receptors all stem from a person between 18 and 60 years old who received the Ad26.COV2.S COVID-19 vaccine or a placebo.

The V call is TRBV19, the J call TRBJ2-7, with a weak D call TRBD1 (6 bases). CDR3 length: 16 residues. The V and J ends lost 5 bases and 5 bases respectively, with 22 bases between them. The germline V gene encodes CDR1 LNHDA and CDR2 SQIVND (reference sequence). For the CDR3, the DNA is TGTGCCAGTAGTCTAAAATCAGGGGCAACTTCCCACGAGCAGTACTTC. This sequence encodes CASSLKSGATSHEQYF. Looking up the rest from reference TRBV19 and TRBJ2-7 gives the full variable domain: DGGITQSPKYLFRKEGQNVTLSCEQNLNHDAMYWYRQDPGQGLRLIYYSQIVNDFQKGDIAEGYSVSREKKESFPLTVTSAQKNPTAFYLCASSLKSGATSHEQYFGPGTRLTVT.

The chain is built from TRBV5-5 and TRBJ1-5; TRBD1 is a possible D gene (6 bases). The CDR3 is 14 amino acids. The germline V gene has CDR1 SGHKS and CDR2 YYEKEE (reference sequence). The V end was cut by 4 bases, the J end by 6 bases, with 14 bases between. Here the CDR3 DNA reads TGTGCCAGCAGCACGGACAGCAAGGGTCAGCCCCAGCATTTT. Translating gives CASSTDSKGQPQHF.

J is TRBJ2-1 and V is TRBV27; 10 positions match TRBD2. Germline V gene data show CDR1 as MNHEY and CDR2 as SMNVEV (reference sequence). J was trimmed by 4 bases and V by 5 bases; bases with no gene match: 5. The CDR3 extends over 15 amino acids. CDR3 in amino acids: CASSIEREGYNEQFF. Written as DNA, the CDR3 is TGTGCCAGCAGTATAGAGCGGGAGGGATACAATGAGCAGTTCTTC.

In this sample, this clone turned up once. The chain employs TRBV30 and TRBJ2-2; possibly TRBD2 for D (7 bases). This CDR3 is 14 amino acids long. In germline, CDR1 is GTSNPN, CDR2 SVGIG (reference sequence). Trimming took off 4 bases at V and 6 bases at J, with 15 bases between the two ends. The DNA for the CDR3 is TGTGCCTGGACCGGAGGGGGGGGCCCCGGGGAGCTGTTTTTT. It yields the protein CAWTGGGGPGELFF.

The chain combines TRBV30 with TRBJ2-3; D gene ambiguous. This CDR3 contains 17 residues. The germline gives CDR1 GTSNPN, CDR2 SVGIG (reference sequence). Trimming stripped 0 bases from V and 0 bases from J, with 16 bases between. In nucleotides, the CDR3 is TGTGCCTGGAGTGTATTGGGGTCAGCGTCGAGCACAGATACGCAGTATTTT. Translating it yields CAWSVLGSASSTDTQYF.

The rearrangement joins TRBV7-2 to TRBJ2-7; no clear D gene. The CDR3 runs 12 residues. Per germline, CDR1 SGHTA and CDR2 FQGNSA. V shed 7 bases and J shed 3 bases, with 10 bases lying between them. The DNA of the CDR3 is TGTGCCAGCACTAATACAAACTACGAGCAGTACTTC. Translated: CASTNTNYEQYF.

The chain couples TRBV18 to TRBJ1-4; 10 nucleotides match TRBD1. V trimming: 3 bases; J trimming: 4 bases; junction bases outside the gene matches: 2. The CDR3 has 15 residues. Germline values: CDR1 KGHSH, CDR2 LQKENI. CDR3: CASSPDRGNNEKLFF. CDR3 coding DNA: TGTGCCAGCTCACCGGACAGGGGGAATAATGAAAAACTGTTTTTT. Together with reference TRBV18 and TRBJ1-4, the CDR3 gives the full variable domain: NAGVMQNPRHLVRRRGQEARLRCSPMKGHSHVYWYRQLPEEGLKFMVYLQKENIIDESGMPKERFSAEFPKEGPSILRIQQVVRGDSAAYFCASSPDRGNNEKLFFGSGTQLSVL.

The genes are TRBV7-2 and TRBJ1-6, with D maybe TRBD1 (6 bases). Germline-derived CDR1 and CDR2 are SGHTA and FQGNSA. CDR3 length: 16 amino acids. The V and J ends lost 4 bases and 10 bases respectively, with 20 bases between them. In DNA form, the CDR3 reads TGTGCCAGCAGCTCCCGGGGGGGGCCCAGGGAATCACCCCTCCACTTT. Translation: CASSSRGGPRESPLHF.

V and J are TRBV7-9 and TRBJ1-3, with 8 bases fitting TRBD1. The junction had 5 bases not matched to a gene; V was cut back by 8 bases and J by 2 bases. The germline gives CDR1 SEHNR, CDR2 FQNEAQ (reference sequence). The CDR3 totals 14 residues. The DNA of the CDR3 is TGTGCCAGCCGACAGGGGAGCCCTGGAAACACCATATATTTT. As protein: CASRQGSPGNTIYF.

This clone was observed once. The chain has TRBV7-2 and TRBJ2-1; perhaps TRBD2 as D (7 bases). Germline values: CDR1 SGHTA, CDR2 FQGNSA. Trimming removed 1 base at V and 5 bases at J, with 18 bases between. The length of the CDR3 is 17 residues. This CDR3 is CASSLVGGAGPDNEQFF. The CDR3 DNA reads as TGTGCCAGCAGCTTAGTAGGGGGGGCAGGGCCCGACAATGAGCAGTTCTTC.

The chain is built from TRBV5-1 and TRBJ2-7; 10 bases align to TRBD1. CDR1 and CDR2 (germline): SGHRS, YFSETQ. The V and J ends lost 4 bases and 6 bases, in that order; junction bases with no gene match: 7. The CDR3 loop spans 14 amino acids. CDR3 in DNA: TGCGCCAGCAGCAACGGACAGGGGGAGGGCGAGCAGTACTTC. Its protein product is CASSNGQGEGEQYF. The variable domain in full, completed from reference TRBV5-1 and TRBJ2-7, reads KAGVTQTPRYLIKTRGQQVTLSCSPISGHRSVSWYQQTPGQGLQFLFEYFSETQRNKGNFPGRFSGRQFSNSRSEMNVSTLELGDSALYLCASSNGQGEGEQYFGPGTRLTVT.

The chain joins TRBV10-2 to TRBJ1-1; TRBD1 matches 9 bases. From germline, CDR1 is WSHSY and CDR2 SAAADI. With 1 base clipped from V and 1 base from J, the junction kept 10 bases outside the gene matches. The CDR3 sequence is 18 residues long. The CDR3 loop reads CASSEYAGTGFGNTEAFF. The CDR3 coding sequence is TGCGCCAGCAGTGAGTACGCCGGGACAGGGTTTGGGAACACTGAAGCTTTCTTT.

The gene calls are TRBV6-5 and TRBJ2-7; 7 positions agree with TRBD1. Germline V lookup: CDR1 MNHEY, CDR2 SVGAGI. The V segment lost 2 bases and the J segment 6 bases; nucleotides outside the gene matches: 10. The CDR3 extends over 15 amino acids. Here the CDR3 reads CASSYTDREGSEQYF. The CDR3 DNA is TGTGCCAGCAGTTACACCGACAGGGAAGGTTCCGAGCAGTACTTC.

This chain links TRBV30 with TRBJ2-3; 14 bases agree with TRBD2. With 1 base clipped from V and 6 bases from J, the junction kept 6 bases outside the gene matches. Per the germline V gene, CDR1 is GTSNPN and CDR2 is SVGIG (reference sequence). The CDR3 extends over 16 amino acids. This CDR3 reads CAWSDGGLAGVDTQYF. The CDR3 coding sequence is TGTGCCTGGAGTGACGGGGGACTAGCGGGAGTGGATACGCAGTATTTT.

The sample holds one count of this clone. The chain carries TRBV15 and TRBJ2-2; 10 bases map to TRBD1. The germline V gene encodes CDR1 LNHNV and CDR2 YYDKDF (reference sequence). CDR3 length: 18 residues. V dropped 0 bases and J dropped 4; count of bases not matched to a gene: 8. CDR3 in amino acids: CATSRDSRDRGVTGELFF. CDR3 sequence (DNA): TGTGCCACCAGCAGAGATTCGCGGGACAGGGGCGTCACCGGGGAGCTGTTTTTT.

J is TRBJ1-4 and V is TRBV6-1; D perhaps matches TRBD1 (5 bases). The CDR3 is 12 amino acids. Trimming shortened V by 1 base and J by 9 bases, and 6 bases separated the two germline ends. Looked up from germline, CDR1 is MNHNS and CDR2 is SASEGT. The CDR3 reads CASSEGGQKLFF. In DNA form, the CDR3 reads TGTGCCAGCAGTGAAGGGGGCCAAAAACTGTTTTTT.

This clone was recorded a few times. The V and J genes are TRBV19 and TRBJ1-5; 9 positions agree with TRBD1. V shed 5 bases and J 12 bases; nucleotides not matched to a gene: 8. The CDR3 sequence is 13 residues long. Germline CDR1 LNHDA, CDR2 SQIVND (reference sequence). The CDR3 DNA reads as TGTGCCAGTAGTCAGGACAGGGGCGGACTCCAGCATTTT. It specifies CASSQDRGGLQHF. Full variable domain (remainder filled in from reference TRBV19 and TRBJ1-5): DGGITQSPKYLFRKEGQNVTLSCEQNLNHDAMYWYRQDPGQGLRLIYYSQIVNDFQKGDIAEGYSVSREKKESFPLTVTSAQKNPTAFYLCASSQDRGGLQHFGDGTRLSIL.

This clone appeared a single time. This sequence joins TRBV3-1 (or the pseudogene TRBV3-2) and TRBJ2-7; D is undetermined. This CDR3 contains 14 residues. The germline V gene has CDR1 LGHDT and CDR2 YNNKEL (reference sequence). V lost 8 bases to trimming and J lost 4 bases, with 18 bases between them. The CDR3 loop reads CASVPTWAVYEQYF. CDR3 nucleotide sequence: TGTGCCAGCGTTCCGACTTGGGCTGTTTACGAGCAGTACTTC.